The T cell receptor beta chain described here comes from a study of blood T cells in healthy people across ages. Combining a sample-barcoded 5' primer with a J-beta primer mix, a second PCR ran for roughly 7 to 12 cycles. One entry per CDR3 protein results from TCRdb running MiXCR on the 5' RACE reads. Of around 800,000 distinct CDR3 sequences in the sample, 25% to 30% are singletons; the top ten hold 3%. Germline lookup yields CDR1 DFQATT and CDR2 SNEGSKA (reference sequence). With 5 bases removed from V and 2 bases from J, the gap between germline ends came to 12 bases. The CDR3 runs to 13 residues. Only a few counts were recorded for this clonotype. This sample also appeared in a second study, on T cells of mothers and their children.

The gene calls are TRBV20-1 and TRBJ2-5, with a possible D match to TRBD2 (6 bases). The sequence came from a boy younger than 18 in good health. The sequenced sample was blood. The CDR3 nucleotides are TGCAGTGCTCGCGAGGGGAGGCAAGAGACCCAGTACTTC. This encodes CSAREGRQETQYF.